This TCR beta chain derives from a study of T cell responses to AZD1222 COVID-19 vaccine. This clone has only one observation. Its target is unknown. TCRdb keeps only in-frame clones here, not all; method: immunoSEQ multiplex PCR. The data show some 120,000 clones, just over 90% seen once. CDR1 is SEHNR and CDR2 is FQNEAQ in the germline V gene (reference sequence). This CDR3 is built from 13 residues. The V end was cut by 7 bases, the J end by 4 bases, with 14 bases between. Study outcomes and limitations: At baseline, seropositivity was found in only six or seven AZD1222 recipients.

This sequence was found in an adult in good health. The material sequenced was peripheral blood, taken on day 0 of AZD1222 vaccination. V and J are TRBV7-9 and TRBJ2-7; perhaps D is TRBD1 or TRBD2 (6 bases each). For the CDR3, the DNA is TGTGCCAGCACCTCGTGGGGGGCATACGAGCAGTACTTC. Amino acid sequence: CASTSWGAYEQYF.